One and the same sample provided the 27 T cell receptor beta chains below, sequenced in a study of identical twins. TCRdb ran MiXCR on the 5' RACE reads and lists one entry per CDR3 protein. The repertoire holds roughly 200,000 distinct CDR3 sequences, around 6.8% seen once, with around 2.1% in the top ten. Separately, the same data were catalogued under a study of yellow fever vaccine responses in identical twins.

Sequencing was performed on memory (CD45RO+) T cells sorted from blood. The receptors were sampled from a woman in her late teens or twenties in good health.

This clonotype turned up a few times. This chain links TRBV18 with TRBJ1-1, with 8 bases identical to TRBD1. Germline trimming cut 1 base from V and 1 base from J; bases unmatched to any gene: 2. In germline, CDR1 is KGHSH, CDR2 LQKENI. The CDR3 contains 15 residues. The CDR3 spells CASSPLDRGNTEAFF. The CDR3 region has the DNA TGTGCCAGCTCACCACTAGACAGGGGGAACACTGAAGCTTTCTTT.

This clonotype was seen only a few times. V and J are TRBV28 and TRBJ1-1; D may be TRBD1 (5 bases). Trimming took 6 bases from V and 9 from J, leaving 11 bases between them. CDR1 and CDR2 (germline): MDHEN, SYDVKM. This CDR3 contains 11 residues. The CDR3: CASSFREKAFF. The CDR3 bases are TGTGCCAGCAGCTTCAGGGAGAAAGCTTTCTTT.

This clonotype was seen a handful of times. The chain uses TRBV27 and TRBJ2-7; D possibly corresponds to TRBD2 (5 bases). The CDR3 length is 14 residues. Germline lookup yields CDR1 MNHEY and CDR2 SMNVEV (reference sequence). Trimming removed 7 bases at V and 3 bases at J, with 16 bases between. The CDR3 DNA is TGTGCCAGCATGAAACTAGGAGAGGGCTACGAGCAGTACTTC. It is translated as CASMKLGEGYEQYF.

This clonotype was detected a few times. The genes are TRBV14 and TRBJ2-1, with 9 positions matching TRBD2. After removal of 2 bases from V and 2 bases from J, the junction contained 4 bases not matched to a gene. The length of the CDR3 is 16 residues. Germline CDR1 SGHDN, CDR2 FVKESK. Written as DNA, the CDR3 is TGTGCCAGCAGCCAAACTAGCGGGTTAACCTACAATGAGCAGTTCTTC. Amino acid sequence: CASSQTSGLTYNEQFF. Combining the CDR3 with reference TRBV14 and TRBJ2-1 gives the whole variable domain EAGVTQFPSHSVIEKGQTVTLRCDPISGHDNLYWYRRVMGKEIKFLLHFVKESKQDESGMPNNRFLAERTGGTYSTLKVQPAELEDSGVYFCASSQTSGLTYNEQFFGPGTRLTVL.

This clonotype has ten or more counts. As DNA, the CDR3 is TGTGCGACAAAGGGGGCTGGCGGGAGAGGAGAGCAGTACTTC. Protein product: CATKGAGGRGEQYF. The rearrangement uses TRBV10-3 and TRBJ2-7; TRBD1 or TRBD2 may be the D gene (7 bases each). Germline CDR1 and CDR2: ENHRY and SYGVKD. This CDR3 region has 14 residues.

This clonotype showed up many times. This chain connects TRBV7-2 to TRBJ2-5; D might be TRBD2 (7 bases). CDR1 is SGHTA, CDR2 FQGNSA, per germline. The CDR3 covers 15 residues. Trimming shortened V by 1 base and J by 2 bases, and 11 bases separated the two germline ends. The CDR3 nucleotides are TGTGCCAGCAGCTTAGATGGGAGGGGGCAAGAGACCCAGTACTTC. This translates into CASSLDGRGQETQYF.

This rearrangement joins TRBV13 to TRBJ2-7; D gene uncertain. Trimming cost V 2 bases and J 0 bases, with 11 bases left between them. CDR1 is PRHDT, CDR2 FYEKMQ, per germline (reference sequence). This CDR3 has 15 residues. The DNA of the CDR3 is TGTGCCAGCAGCTTATCCCGCCCTAGCTCCTACGAGCAGTACTTC. It codes for CASSLSRPSSYEQYF.

The chain has TRBV6-5 and TRBJ2-2; the match to TRBD2 covers 13 bases. CDR1 MNHEY and CDR2 SVGAGI come from the germline V gene. The junction had 4 bases not matched to a gene; V was cut back by 5 bases and J by 4 bases. CDR3 size: 16 residues. The CDR3 sequence: CASSLLAGGPTGELFF. The CDR3 coding sequence is TGTGCCAGCAGTCTACTAGCGGGAGGGCCCACCGGGGAGCTGTTTTTT.

This clonotype occurred many times. The J gene is TRBJ2-7, the V gene TRBV7-2; D remains ambiguous. The CDR3 runs to 11 residues. Trimming cost V 3 bases and J 2 bases, with 2 bases left between them. Germline CDR1 is SGHTA and CDR2 is FQGNSA. The CDR3 loop reads CASSFAYEQYF. DNA of the CDR3: TGTGCCAGCAGCTTCGCCTACGAGCAGTACTTC.

This clonotype was seen at least ten times. J is TRBJ2-1 and V is TRBV6-1; the match to TRBD2 covers 7 bases. The CDR3 is 15 residues long. Germline CDR1 reads MNHNS; CDR2 reads SASEGT. The trim removed 8 bases at V and 4 bases at J, leaving 11 bases unmatched. The CDR3 here is CASSKSREFYNEQFF. DNA of the CDR3: TGTGCCAGCTCAAAATCGCGGGAGTTTTACAATGAGCAGTTCTTC.

This clonotype appeared many times. This chain connects TRBV7-2 to TRBJ2-7; the D is unclear. The length of the CDR3 is 14 residues. With 5 bases removed from V and 0 bases from J, the gap between germline ends came to 11 bases. CDR1 and CDR2 (germline): SGHTA, FQGNSA. The CDR3 is CASSPRSLSYEQYF. CDR3 coding DNA: TGTGCCAGCAGCCCACGATCACTCTCCTACGAGCAGTACTTC.

A few counts support this clonotype. This could be a read error, since a much larger clone is one nucleotide away. This chain connects TRBV2 to TRBJ2-3, with 12 bases identical to TRBD2. The J segment lost 2 bases and the V segment lost 11 bases, leaving 20 bases of the junction unmatched. In germline, CDR1 is SNHLY, CDR2 FYNNEI. The CDR3 covers 19 residues. CDR3 protein: CACCPPGLAGPKPTDTQYF. The CDR3 DNA reads as TGTGCCTGCTGCCCTCCGGGACTAGCGGGCCCAAAGCCCACAGATACGCAGTATTTT. The full variable domain, its missing parts supplied by reference TRBV2 and TRBJ2-3, is EPEVTQTPSHQVTQMGQEVILRCVPISNHLYFYWYRQILGQKVEFLVSFYNNEISEKSEIFDDQFSVERPDGSNFTLKIRSTKLEDSAMYFCACCPPGLAGPKPTDTQYFGPGTRLTVL.

This sequence joins TRBV5-1 and TRBJ2-5; perhaps D is TRBD1 or TRBD2 (5 bases each). Germline V lookup: CDR1 SGHRS, CDR2 YFSETQ. The CDR3 loop spans 13 amino acids. The V gene lost 7 bases and the J gene lost 0 bases, with 10 bases spanning the gap. The CDR3 loop reads CASRGTDQETQYF. The DNA for the CDR3 is TGCGCCAGCCGTGGGACGGACCAAGAGACCCAGTACTTC.

The J gene is TRBJ2-1, the V gene TRBV7-9, with 9 bases that match TRBD2. The V gene end was trimmed by 4 bases and the J gene end by 8 bases; junction bases not matched to a gene: 9. CDR1 SEHNR and CDR2 FQNEAQ come from the germline V gene (reference sequence). The CDR3 sequence is 15 residues long. CDR3 nucleotide sequence: TGTGCCAGCAGCTCACCTAGCGGGAACGCGTATGAGCAGTTCTTC. It yields the protein CASSSPSGNAYEQFF.

This rearrangement joins TRBV7-3 to TRBJ2-1, with D possibly matching TRBD2 (5 bases). Looked up from germline, CDR1 is SGHTA and CDR2 is FQGTGA. This CDR3 contains 14 residues. V was clipped by 5 bases and J by 8 bases, with 16 bases between them. The CDR3 loop reads CASSPDRGLDEQFF. In DNA, the CDR3 is TGTGCCAGCAGCCCCGACCGGGGTCTGGATGAGCAGTTCTTC.

This chain joins TRBV30 and TRBJ1-2, with D maybe TRBD1 (6 bases). This CDR3 spans 13 amino acids. CDR1 GTSNPN and CDR2 SVGIG come from the germline V gene (reference sequence). Trimming cost V 8 bases and J 2 bases, with 15 bases left between them. The DNA for the CDR3 is TGTGCCCGAAGACAGGCTACCAACTATGGCTACACCTTC. It is translated as CARRQATNYGYTF.

This clonotype was counted many times. V gene TRBV7-9 combines with J gene TRBJ1-3; D not resolved. Germline assignment: CDR1 SEHNR and CDR2 FQNEAQ (reference sequence). The CDR3 is 16 residues long. The V and J ends lost 5 bases and 0 bases respectively, with 14 bases between them. The CDR3 nucleotides are TGTGCCAGCAGCCAATTGTCAGGCTTCTCTGGAAACACCATATATTTT. It yields the protein CASSQLSGFSGNTIYF.

The chain has TRBV18 and TRBJ1-6; a possible D gene is TRBD1 (6 bases). CDR3 size: 18 residues. Trimming pared 2 bases from V and 5 bases from J, leaving 19 bases between. Germline V gives CDR1 KGHSH, CDR2 LQKENI. The CDR3 nucleotides are TGTGCCAGCTCACCATATCGGACGGGGGCGAAGGATAATTCACCCCTCCACTTT. It is translated as CASSPYRTGAKDNSPLHF.

This clonotype was recorded a few times. V and J are TRBV5-1 and TRBJ2-2; 8 bases fit TRBD1. The CDR3 length is 16 residues. V shed 4 bases, J shed 1 base, and the junction held 6 bases outside the gene matches. Germline CDR1 SGHRS, CDR2 YFSETQ. The CDR3 bases are TGCGCCAGCAGCCCCGGACAGGGAGGGAACACCGGGGAGCTGTTTTTT. Residues: CASSPGQGGNTGELFF.

This clonotype occurred a few times. The V gene is TRBV5-1, the J gene TRBJ1-1; 10 nucleotides match TRBD1. The CDR3 extends over 14 amino acids. Trimming removed 7 bases from V and 1 base from J; junction bases left unmatched: 4. CDR1 is SGHRS, CDR2 YFSETQ, per germline. CDR3 loop: CASRRDRGNTEAFF. For the CDR3, the DNA is TGCGCCAGCCGGCGGGACAGGGGGAACACTGAAGCTTTCTTT.

The gene calls are TRBV7-9 and TRBJ1-1; possible D gene TRBD1, 5 bases. CDR1 and CDR2 from the germline V gene are SEHNR and FQNEAQ (reference sequence). The CDR3 is 17 residues long. Trimming removed 5 bases from V and 4 bases from J, with 23 bases in between. CDR3 amino acids: CASSRGGGAEGRTEAFF. As DNA, the CDR3 is TGTGCCAGCAGCAGGGGAGGTGGGGCAGAGGGCCGCACTGAAGCTTTCTTT.

This clonotype was counted ten times or more. This chain joins TRBV15 and TRBJ2-1, with TRBD2 matching over 10 bases. Germline values: CDR1 LNHNV, CDR2 YYDKDF (reference sequence). This CDR3 has 14 residues. The V gene end was trimmed by 3 bases and the J gene end by 10 bases; junction bases not matched to a gene: 6. CDR3 coding DNA: TGTGCCACCAGCAGTCTCCTAGCGGGGGAGGAGCAGTTCTTC. This codes for CATSSLLAGEEQFF.

This clonotype came up a few times. The chain is built from TRBV7-8 and TRBJ2-7; 7 bases line up with TRBD1. CDR1 and CDR2 from the germline V gene are SGHVS and FQNEAQ. The CDR3 runs 15 residues. V shed 1 base and J 4 bases; nucleotides not matched to a gene: 7. The CDR3 protein is CASSLGVGGRYEQYF. In DNA form, the CDR3 reads TGTGCCAGCAGCTTAGGGGTAGGGGGCAGGTACGAGCAGTACTTC.

This clonotype was seen repeatedly, ten times or more. The chain carries TRBV11-2 and TRBJ2-1, with D maybe TRBD2 (6 bases). V was pared by 1 base and J by 4 bases, with 11 bases between. The CDR3 extends over 15 amino acids. Germline CDR1 reads SGHAT; CDR2 reads FQNNGV. The CDR3 region is CASSLARGIYNEQFF. The CDR3 region has the DNA TGTGCCAGCAGCTTAGCCCGGGGGATATACAATGAGCAGTTCTTC.

There are many counts of this clonotype. V is TRBV12-3 or TRBV12-4 and J is TRBJ2-6; 9 bases match TRBD1. This CDR3 contains 15 residues. The V and J ends lost 5 bases and 4 bases, in that order; junction bases with no gene match: 3. CDR3 residues: CASSPGQGGANVLTF. The DNA of the CDR3 is TGTGCCAGCAGTCCCGGACAGGGGGGGGCCAACGTCCTGACTTTC.

This clonotype was seen only a few times. The chain uses TRBV4-1 and TRBJ2-1, with 7 bases fitting TRBD2. The CDR3 has 18 residues. Germline loops: CDR1 MGHRA, CDR2 YSYEKL. The V and J ends lost 0 bases and 3 bases, in that order; junction bases with no gene match: 11. CDR3 in DNA: TGCGCCAGCAGCCAAGAAGGCCCCTCTAGCGGCCACTACAATGAGCAGTTCTTC. Translation: CASSQEGPSSGHYNEQFF.

The chain employs TRBV5-1 and TRBJ2-7; 8 bases are a match to TRBD2. This CDR3 has 16 residues. With 0 bases clipped from V and 3 bases from J, the junction kept 8 bases outside the gene matches. Looked up from germline, CDR1 is SGHRS and CDR2 is YFSETQ. CDR3 in amino acids: CASSLEGSGKFYEQYF. The CDR3 coding sequence is TGCGCCAGCAGCTTGGAGGGTAGCGGGAAGTTCTACGAGCAGTACTTC.